The 14 T cell receptor beta chains in this list originate from one sample, sequenced in a study of OX40 agonist ivuxolimab in advanced cancers. Libraries were constructed by the immunoSEQ multiplex PCR assay. This is the immuneACCESS table as TCRdb keeps it, with only in-frame sequences that have V and J called. A part of the clones is gone; compared with another copy, unresolved V genes explain less than half, and the rest is unexplained. A total of 45,000 to 65,000 clones appear in this sample, roughly 82% of them only once. The ten largest clones capture more than 3% of the sample. The material was CD4+ or CD8+ T cells sorted from blood, obtained in a trial of the OX40 agonist ivuxolimab. These receptors were collected from an adult with an advanced solid tumor such as melanoma, head and neck, liver or kidney cancer.

J is TRBJ2-2 and V is TRBV5-1, with D maybe TRBD1 (5 bases). V lost 1 base, J lost 4 bases, and 11 bases lay in between. CDR3 size: 15 residues. In germline, CDR1 is SGHRS, CDR2 YFSETQ. CDR3 sequence: CASSLRVRGTGELFF. The CDR3 DNA sequence: TGCGCCAGCAGCTTGCGGGTTAGGGGCACCGGGGAGCTGTTTTTT.

This chain uses TRBV5-1 with TRBJ1-3; 8 nucleotides agree with TRBD1. Germline V gene data show CDR1 as SGHRS and CDR2 as YFSETQ. After removal of 3 bases from V and 3 bases from J, the junction contained 8 bases not matched to a gene. The CDR3 runs 16 residues. CDR3 amino acids: CASSSNQGAFGNTIYF. CDR3 DNA sequence: TGCGCCAGCAGCTCCAACCAGGGGGCTTTTGGAAACACCATATATTTT. Full variable domain (rest looked up from reference TRBV5-1 and TRBJ1-3): KAGVTQTPRYLIKTRGQQVTLSCSPISGHRSVSWYQQTPGQGLQFLFEYFSETQRNKGNFPGRFSGRQFSNSRSEMNVSTLELGDSALYLCASSSNQGAFGNTIYFGEGSWLTVV.

The V gene is TRBV18, the J gene TRBJ1-1, with a possible D match to TRBD1 (5 bases). The CDR3 extends over 14 amino acids. Germline CDR1 KGHSH, CDR2 LQKENI. V was clipped by 4 bases and J by 2 bases, with 11 bases between them. CDR3 amino acids: CASSLETVNTEAFF. The CDR3 coding sequence is TGTGCCAGCTCACTGGAGACAGTTAACACTGAAGCTTTCTTT.

The rearrangement links TRBV18 to TRBJ2-2; no reliable D call. The CDR3 is 15 amino acids. Germline V gives CDR1 KGHSH, CDR2 LQKENI. V lost 3 bases to trimming and J lost 1 base, with 9 bases between them. CDR3 nucleotides: TGTGCCAGCTCACCGAGTTCAAGGAACACCGGGGAGCTGTTTTTT. Protein sequence: CASSPSSRNTGELFF.

The count of this clone is one. The rearrangement joins TRBV29-1 to TRBJ1-1; 8 positions agree with TRBD1. This CDR3 has 16 residues. Per the germline V gene, CDR1 is SQVTM and CDR2 is ANQGSEA. J was trimmed by 0 bases and V by 5 bases; bases with no gene match: 11. Here the CDR3 DNA reads TGCAGCGTTCGCGAATCAGGGACAGGATTGAACACTGAAGCTTTCTTT. Its protein product is CSVRESGTGLNTEAFF.

This clone was observed a handful of times. The identical CDR3 is also encoded by other nucleotide sequences in the sample. The CDR3 reads CASSLLGQGNEKLFF. CDR3 nucleotides: TGTGCCAGCAGCTTGCTAGGGCAGGGAAACGAAAAACTGTTTTTT. The V gene is TRBV5-6, the J gene TRBJ1-4; a possible D gene is TRBD1 (5 bases). Germline V gene sequence: CDR1 SGHDT, CDR2 YYEEEE. The CDR3 loop spans 15 amino acids. V lost 1 base and J lost 8, with 15 bases in between.

The chain has TRBV30 and TRBJ2-7; no firm D call. With 0 bases removed from V and 5 bases from J, the gap between germline ends came to 14 bases. The CDR3 extends over 14 amino acids. Germline CDR1 GTSNPN, CDR2 SVGIG (reference sequence). The CDR3 is CAWSVRVTSHEQYF. CDR3 coding DNA: TGTGCCTGGAGTGTACGGGTCACGTCCCACGAGCAGTACTTC.

The chain joins TRBV18 to TRBJ1-5; 7 bases are a match to TRBD1. The CDR3 runs to 15 residues. The germline CDR1 and CDR2 sequences are KGHSH and LQKENI. V lost 4 bases to trimming and J lost 1 base; unmatched junction nucleotides: 4. CDR3 bases: TGTGCCAGCTCACTTTTGGACAGGAGCAATCAGCCCCAGCATTTT. Its translation: CASSLLDRSNQPQHF.

The rearrangement uses TRBV7-9 and TRBJ1-3; 8 bases match TRBD1. Germline-derived CDR1 and CDR2 are SEHNR and FQNEAQ (reference sequence). The length of the CDR3 is 18 residues. V gave up 2 bases and J gave up 0 bases; unmatched junction bases: 9. The CDR3 DNA follows: TGTGCCAGCAGCTTATGGTCGGCAGGGGGCCCCTCTGGAAACACCATATATTTT. Protein sequence: CASSLWSAGGPSGNTIYF.

The gene calls are TRBV11-2 and TRBJ1-4; TRBD1 agrees at 11 bases. The CDR3 runs to 16 residues. Germline CDR1 reads SGHAT; CDR2 reads FQNNGV. The trim removed 1 base at V and 8 bases at J, leaving 6 bases unmatched. CDR3 DNA sequence: TGTGCCAGCAGCTTAGCGCCGGGACAGGGGGAGGAAAAACTGTTTTTT. Translating it yields CASSLAPGQGEEKLFF.

The chain joins TRBV6-5 to TRBJ1-5; D unresolved. Trimming stripped 6 bases from V and 0 bases from J, with 12 bases between. Germline V gives CDR1 MNHEY, CDR2 SVGAGI. This CDR3 spans 15 amino acids. The CDR3 sequence: CASRVQTHSNQPQHF. CDR3 nucleotides: TGTGCCAGCAGGGTACAGACACATAGCAATCAGCCCCAGCATTTT.

This chain connects TRBV28 to TRBJ2-7, with D perhaps TRBD2 (7 bases). The length of the CDR3 is 14 residues. Trimming removed 8 bases at V and 3 bases at J, with 17 bases between. Germline V lookup: CDR1 MDHEN, CDR2 SYDVKM. This CDR3 reads CASSEGGMVYEQYF. The CDR3 DNA is TGTGCCAGCTCCGAGGGGGGGATGGTCTACGAGCAGTACTTC.

This chain uses TRBV10-3 with TRBJ2-6; 9 bases align to TRBD2. Germline CDR1 is ENHRY and CDR2 is SYGVKD. The V gene end was trimmed by 0 bases and the J gene end by 0 bases; junction bases not matched to a gene: 3. This CDR3 contains 18 residues. The CDR3 DNA follows: TGTGCCATCAGTGAGTCGACTAGCGGACCCTCTGGGGCCAACGTCCTGACTTTC. It encodes CAISESTSGPSGANVLTF.

The J gene is TRBJ1-5, the V gene TRBV7-2, with 7 bases lining up with TRBD1. Trimming cost V 3 bases and J 0 bases; bases outside gene matches: 2. The CDR3 runs 15 residues. CDR1 SGHTA and CDR2 FQGNSA come from the germline V gene. CDR3 protein: CASSFRQGSNQPQHF. Written as DNA, the CDR3 is TGTGCCAGCAGCTTTAGACAGGGTAGCAATCAGCCCCAGCATTTT.